The source of this T cell receptor (beta chain) is a study of blood T cells in healthy people across ages. Study-wide results and limits: Diversity estimates drawn from one million T cells were deemed underestimates.

The CDR3 contains 14 residues. Per germline, CDR1 LNHDA and CDR2 SQIVND (reference sequence). The V and J ends lost 3 bases and 2 bases respectively, with 11 bases between them. With regard to this clonotype: Its target is unknown.

Using a J-beta primer mix together with a sample-barcoded 5' primer, a second PCR was run for about 6 to 11 cycles. Tags on each cDNA molecule came from a template-switch adaptor with 12 random nucleotides. TCRdb independently ran MiXCR on the 5' RACE reads; one entry per CDR3 protein. The repertoire includes fewer than 900,000 distinct CDR3 sequences, around 36% of them detected once, and around 13% sits in the top ten. The rearrangement links TRBV19 to TRBJ2-7; TRBD2 is a possible D gene (5 bases). Source material: blood. The receptor comes from a man aged 18 to 35 in good health. The CDR3: CASSIESTTYEQYF. The CDR3 DNA reads as TGTGCCAGTAGTATTGAATCGACTACCTACGAGCAGTACTTC.